This T cell receptor beta chain is from a study of CD8 T cells in Susac syndrome. Overall study context: Blood was drawn from Susac syndrome patients while they were therapy-naive, on corticosteroids, or on intravenous immunoglobulin alone.

Random-hexamer reverse transcription was applied to about 0.5 to 1 ug RNA. TCRdb used MiXCR to reprocess the immunoSEQ multiplex PCR reads, holding one entry per CDR3 protein. The profile shows approximately 94,000 distinct CDR3 sequences, 95% of them singletons. V shed 4 bases, J shed 6 bases, and the junction held 0 bases outside the gene matches. This CDR3 has 12 amino acids. In blood CD8+ and CD4+ T cells, TCR beta underwent sequencing. This TCR came from a human donor with Susac syndrome. The chain combines TRBV12-3 or TRBV12-4 with TRBJ2-1, with 7 bases aligning to TRBD1. The sequencing input was CD8+ T cells from PBMCs. CDR3 DNA sequence: TGTGCCAGCAGTTGGACAGGCAATGAGCAGTTCTTC. Protein product: CASSWTGNEQFF.